This T cell receptor (beta chain) emerged from a study of T cell responses to AZD1222 COVID-19 vaccine. This clone was seen only a few times. Its target is not known. Sequencing used immunoSEQ multiplex PCR; TCRdb keeps in-frame clones, though not all of them. The top ten clones hold over 1.2% of a sample with about 150,000 clones, 90% of them seen once. Study outcomes and limitations: Of the AZD1222 recipients, only five or six were seropositive at baseline.

The CDR3 consists of 15 residues. Germline V gives CDR1 GTSNPN, CDR2 SVGIG (reference sequence). V trimming: 1 base; J trimming: 8 bases; junction bases outside the gene matches: 11. The chain has TRBV30 and TRBJ2-1; 7 nucleotides agree with TRBD1. This sample comprised peripheral blood, obtained 28 days after the second AZD1222 dose. The sequence was collected from an adult who received the AZD1222 COVID-19 vaccine. The CDR3 sequence: CAWSDGNRGVDEQFF. The CDR3 DNA follows: TGTGCCTGGAGTGATGGCAACAGGGGTGTTGATGAGCAGTTCTTC.